This T cell receptor beta chain emerged from a study of blood T cell repertoires in COVID-19. About the study: From T cells, B-cell-depleted T cells, or PBMCs came the material, which was cDNA or gDNA.

J lost 4 bases, V lost 1 base, and 4 bases had no gene match. CDR3 length: 15 amino acids. Germline V CDR1 and CDR2: LGHDT, YNNKEL (reference sequence). Profiling relied on immunoSEQ multiplex PCR, and the TCRdb table lists in-frame clones only, not all of them. Of some 230,000 clones in the sample, around 83% were seen once. This TCR was sampled from a middle-aged woman with acute COVID-19. The chain has TRBV3-1 (or the pseudogene TRBV3-2) and TRBJ1-5; 7 bases line up with TRBD1. The sequenced sample consisted of PBMCs or T cells enriched from blood (not recorded which). CDR3 nucleotides: TGTGCCAGCAGCCAAGGAAACAGGGGAAATCAGCCCCAGCATTTT. Translated: CASSQGNRGNQPQHF.